The 11 T cell receptor beta chains below all came from one sample that was sequenced in a study of blood T cell repertoires in COVID-19. TCRdb keeps only in-frame clones here, not all; method: immunoSEQ multiplex PCR. The sample lists 110,000 to 150,000 clones, about 81% occurring once. Sequences were obtained from peripheral blood. Source of these receptors: a woman aged 80 or over with acute or convalescent COVID-19.

The chain couples TRBV7-9 to TRBJ1-1; D is undetermined. Per the germline V gene, CDR1 is SEHNR and CDR2 is FQNEAQ (reference sequence). This CDR3 spans 15 amino acids. V lost 2 bases, J lost 1 base, and 11 bases lay in between. CDR3 nucleotide sequence: TGTGCCAGCAGCTTAACGGGTGTCGGGAACACTGAAGCTTTCTTT. This encodes CASSLTGVGNTEAFF.

The chain links TRBV19 to TRBJ2-2, with a tentative D call TRBD2 (5 bases). The germline V and J ends were trimmed by 4 bases and 7 bases, with 19 bases remaining between them. CDR1 and CDR2 (germline): LNHDA, SQIVND (reference sequence). This CDR3 has 16 residues. The DNA for the CDR3 is TGTGCCAGTAGTACCCGTGCGAGGAGGCCGAGCGGGGAGCTGTTTTTT. This translates into CASSTRARRPSGELFF.

The chain couples TRBV6-1 to TRBJ2-1; 15 bases line up with TRBD2. The CDR3 loop spans 14 amino acids. Germline V gene data show CDR1 as MNHNS and CDR2 as SASEGT. The V gene end was trimmed by 3 bases and the J gene end by 15 bases; junction bases not matched to a gene: 6. CDR3 DNA: TGTGCCAGCAGTGATCCCGGGACTAGCGGGGGGATGTTCTTC. As protein: CASSDPGTSGGMFF.

CDR3 residues: CASSLPIQNSPLHF. CDR3 nucleotide sequence: TGCGCCAGCAGCTTGCCGATACAGAATTCACCCCTCCACTTT. The chain joins TRBV5-1 to TRBJ1-6; no firm D call. Germline assignment: CDR1 SGHRS and CDR2 YFSETQ. V was shortened by 1 base and J by 7 bases, with 9 bases between the two germline ends. The CDR3 extends over 14 amino acids.

This chain uses TRBV28 with TRBJ1-2, with 9 bases matching TRBD1. J gave up 8 bases and V 5 bases, and 18 bases lay outside the gene matches. This CDR3 comprises 17 residues. CDR1 and CDR2 (germline): MDHEN, SYDVKM. CDR3 coding DNA: TGTGCCAGCAGTCCTTACCCCCTTGCGGACAGGGGCGACGGCTACACCTTC. The encoded protein is CASSPYPLADRGDGYTF.

This clone appeared once. J is TRBJ2-1 and V is TRBV28; TRBD2 matches 8 bases. The length of the CDR3 is 16 residues. From germline, CDR1 is MDHEN and CDR2 SYDVKM. V lost 5 bases, J lost 0 bases, and 6 bases stayed unmatched. The CDR3 loop is CASSLIAGTSYNEQFF. The CDR3 coding sequence is TGTGCCAGCAGTCTAATAGCGGGAACCTCCTACAATGAGCAGTTCTTC.

The chain is built from TRBV24-1 and TRBJ2-1; maybe TRBD1 (6 bases). Trimming stripped 3 bases from V and 7 bases from J, with 12 bases between. CDR3 length: 14 amino acids. CDR1 and CDR2 (germline): KGHDR, SFDVKD. CDR3: CATSDPGQKNEQFF. The DNA of the CDR3 is TGTGCCACCAGTGATCCGGGACAAAAGAATGAGCAGTTCTTC.

This sequence joins TRBV5-1 and TRBJ2-5, with 7 bases fitting TRBD1. Trimming cost V 4 bases and J 2 bases; bases outside gene matches: 8. Looked up from germline, CDR1 is SGHRS and CDR2 is YFSETQ. This CDR3 contains 15 residues. The CDR3 spells CASSPESGQQETQYF. The CDR3 DNA is TGCGCCAGCAGCCCAGAATCGGGACAGCAAGAGACCCAGTACTTC.

This clone was detected only once. The rearrangement uses TRBV4-1 and TRBJ2-7; perhaps TRBD2 as D (7 bases). Germline lookup yields CDR1 MGHRA and CDR2 YSYEKL. V was shortened by 2 bases and J by 1 base, with 24 bases between the two germline ends. The CDR3 totals 19 residues. CDR3 in amino acids: CASSQHLGGGAGPSYEQYF. For the CDR3, the DNA is TGCGCCAGCAGCCAACACCTAGGGGGAGGAGCGGGGCCGTCCTACGAGCAGTACTTC.

This clone showed up just a few times. The CDR3 reads CASSQDTRQNYEQYF. The CDR3 DNA reads TGCGCCAGCAGCCAAGATACTAGGCAGAATTACGAGCAGTACTTC. The chain employs TRBV4-1 and TRBJ2-7, with D possibly TRBD2 on 5 matching bases. This CDR3 spans 15 amino acids. Per germline, CDR1 MGHRA and CDR2 YSYEKL. V lost 0 bases to trimming and J lost 4 bases, with 13 bases between them.

The V gene is TRBV5-1, the J gene TRBJ1-3; D remains unclear. The CDR3 covers 17 residues. V was shortened by 2 bases and J by 0 bases, with 15 bases between the two germline ends. Germline V gives CDR1 SGHRS, CDR2 YFSETQ. As DNA, the CDR3 is TGCGCCAGCAGCTTTGGTTCGGGAGGCTCCTCTGGAAACACCATATATTTT. It specifies CASSFGSGGSSGNTIYF.